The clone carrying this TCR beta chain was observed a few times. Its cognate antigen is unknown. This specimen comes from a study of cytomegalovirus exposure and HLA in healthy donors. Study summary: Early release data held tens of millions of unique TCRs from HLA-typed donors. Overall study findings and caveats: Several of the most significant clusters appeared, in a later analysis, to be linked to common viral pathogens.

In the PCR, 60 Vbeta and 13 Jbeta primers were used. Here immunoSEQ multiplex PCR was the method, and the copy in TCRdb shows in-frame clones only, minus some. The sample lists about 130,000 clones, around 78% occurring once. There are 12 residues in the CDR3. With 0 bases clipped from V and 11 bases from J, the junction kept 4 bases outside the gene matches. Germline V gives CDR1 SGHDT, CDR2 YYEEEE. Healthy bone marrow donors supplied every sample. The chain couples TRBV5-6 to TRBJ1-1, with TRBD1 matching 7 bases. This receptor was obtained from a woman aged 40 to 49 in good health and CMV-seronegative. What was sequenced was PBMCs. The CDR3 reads CASSLVGTDAFF. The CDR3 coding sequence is TGTGCCAGCAGCTTGGTGGGGACAGATGCTTTCTTT.